This TCR beta chain was recovered during a study of blood T cell repertoires in COVID-19. On the study more broadly: The samples span acute and convalescent COVID-19 from the United States, Italy and Spain.

As handled by the study authors: It was from reference gene primer amplification that nucleated cell counts were estimated. Method: immunoSEQ multiplex PCR; TCRdb's copy keeps in-frame clones and lacks some. Clone size and V and J calls were adopted from that table, with D and trimming inferred from the DNA. Of approximately 160,000 clones listed, around 84% are singletons. The CDR3 totals 14 residues. In germline, CDR1 is SGHDT, CDR2 YYEEEE. Between the trimmed V and J ends, which lost 0 bases and 1 base, there was a span of 8 bases. This receptor was obtained from a woman aged 80 or over with acute or convalescent COVID-19. The J gene is TRBJ2-7, the V gene TRBV5-6, with D uncertain. Sequencing was done on a sample of peripheral blood. The CDR3 DNA is TGTGCCAGCAGCTTGGGGGCAATTTCCTACGAGCAGTACTTC. Translated, it gives CASSLGAISYEQYF.